Reported below is one TCR beta chain. The target of this receptor is not known. One base away there is no much larger clone; base qualities are not given. In light of the paper, this sample's time point label describes: blood from clinic visit 5 months post-surgery; TSC patient then seizure free. The surgery cases with the highest brain T cell transcript signatures were chosen for TCR beta chain sequencing of brain tissue, and also of blood when blood was available. Prior to surgery, the patients had been treated with at least one anti-epileptic drug. The TCR-sequenced patients were children whose drug-resistant epilepsy was caused by tuberous sclerosis complex, focal cortical dysplasia, Rasmussen encephalitis or hemimegalencephaly. The Monarch genomic DNA purification kit was used to extract bulk genomic DNA from unsorted brain tissue and whole blood. TCR beta chain sequences were generated from genomic DNA using the immunoSEQ assay. The source study handled its data this way. Any CDR3 sequence that did not begin with the conserved framework cysteine at position 104 was removed by hand. To get clonality, the normalized Shannon's Diversity Index was subtracted from one, giving values from 0 (maximal diversity) to 1 (oligoclonal). Chi-squared comparison-of-proportions tests were used to check whether the frequency of the same CDR3 differed between samples, for example brain versus blood. Public clonotypes were found by searching immuneACCESS, and the VDJdb browser was used to assess similarity to known antiviral clonotypes. TCRdb took this table from immuneACCESS and kept in-frame rearrangements with V and J called. Such tables lack part of the clones; where checked against another copy, unresolved V genes explain under half of the gap, and the rest is unexplained. V, J and clone size were drawn from that table, and D and trimming were deduced from the DNA. The sample table records about 340,000 clones; 93% of these occur just once. The ten largest clonotypes hold 4.5% to 7% of the sample.

This sample stems from a study of brain T cells in children with intractable seizures (dated by TCRdb to about 2021). With regard to the full study: Resected brain tissue from over 50 pediatric epilepsy surgery cases was initially screened for immune gene transcripts with a NanoString immunology panel. Among the approximately twelve selected surgery cases, pre-surgery blood was additionally sequenced for eight, leaving four cases with brain tissue only.

CDR1 SEHNR and CDR2 FQNEAQ are derived from the germline V gene (reference sequence). Germline trimming amounts to 5 bases on V and 5 bases on J, with 13 as the count of junction bases outside the gene matches. Taken from cysteine to phenylalanine, the CDR3 has 16 residues. Kept here is only the CDR3 DNA, which spans 48 bases and is read in frame from base 1. Overall study results and their limits: Viral specificity was inferred only from CDR3 sequence similarity, and patients' HCMV serostatus was unknown. Because sequencing depth was different between pre-surgery and post-surgery blood, clones absent from the pre-surgery sample may reflect undersampling.

This TCR derives from a boy under three years old with tuberous sclerosis and intractable seizures. The starting material was peripheral blood, obtained more than 4 months after surgery. The chain is encoded by TRBV7-9 joined to TRBJ1-1; 8 of the junction bases match TRBD1. The DNA sequence is as follows: TGTGCCAGCAGCCATATTCAAACAGGGGGAAGGACTGAAGCTTTCTTT. This codes for CASSHIQTGGRTEAFF.